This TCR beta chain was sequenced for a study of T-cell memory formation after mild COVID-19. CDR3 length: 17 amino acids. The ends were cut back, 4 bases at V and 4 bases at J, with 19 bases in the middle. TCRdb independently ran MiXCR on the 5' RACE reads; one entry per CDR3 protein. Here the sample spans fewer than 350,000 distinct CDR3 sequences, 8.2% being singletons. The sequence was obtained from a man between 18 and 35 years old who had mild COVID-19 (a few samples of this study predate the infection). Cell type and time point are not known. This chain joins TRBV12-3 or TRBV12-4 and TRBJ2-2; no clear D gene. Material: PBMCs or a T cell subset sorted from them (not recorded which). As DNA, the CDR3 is TGTGCCAGCAGTTACCCTTTTAGAGAAAGGGTCACCGGGGAGCTGTTTTTT. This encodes CASSYPFRERVTGELFF.